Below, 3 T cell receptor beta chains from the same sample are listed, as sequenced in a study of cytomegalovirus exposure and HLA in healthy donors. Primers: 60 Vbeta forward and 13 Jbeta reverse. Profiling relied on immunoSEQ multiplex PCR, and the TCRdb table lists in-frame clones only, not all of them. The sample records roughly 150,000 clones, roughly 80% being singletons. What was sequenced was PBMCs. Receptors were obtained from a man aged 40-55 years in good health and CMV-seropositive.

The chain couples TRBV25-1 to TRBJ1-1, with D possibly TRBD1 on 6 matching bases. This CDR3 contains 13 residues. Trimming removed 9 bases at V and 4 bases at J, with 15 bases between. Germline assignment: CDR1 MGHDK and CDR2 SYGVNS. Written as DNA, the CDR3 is TGTGCCAGTGAACAGGGCGGGGGCACTGAAGCTTTCTTT. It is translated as CASEQGGGTEAFF.

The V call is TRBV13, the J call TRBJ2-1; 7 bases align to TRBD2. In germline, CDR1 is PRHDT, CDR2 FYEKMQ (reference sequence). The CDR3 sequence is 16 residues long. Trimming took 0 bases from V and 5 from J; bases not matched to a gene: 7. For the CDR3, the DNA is TGTGCCAGCAGCTTAGGCCGGGACTACCGCAACAATGAGCAGTTCTTC. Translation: CASSLGRDYRNNEQFF.

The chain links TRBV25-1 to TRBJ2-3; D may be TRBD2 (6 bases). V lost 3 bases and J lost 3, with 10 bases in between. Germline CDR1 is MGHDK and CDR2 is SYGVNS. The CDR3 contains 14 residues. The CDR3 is CASSEGGATDTQYF. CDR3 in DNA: TGTGCCAGCAGTGAGGGGGGAGCAACAGATACGCAGTATTTT.